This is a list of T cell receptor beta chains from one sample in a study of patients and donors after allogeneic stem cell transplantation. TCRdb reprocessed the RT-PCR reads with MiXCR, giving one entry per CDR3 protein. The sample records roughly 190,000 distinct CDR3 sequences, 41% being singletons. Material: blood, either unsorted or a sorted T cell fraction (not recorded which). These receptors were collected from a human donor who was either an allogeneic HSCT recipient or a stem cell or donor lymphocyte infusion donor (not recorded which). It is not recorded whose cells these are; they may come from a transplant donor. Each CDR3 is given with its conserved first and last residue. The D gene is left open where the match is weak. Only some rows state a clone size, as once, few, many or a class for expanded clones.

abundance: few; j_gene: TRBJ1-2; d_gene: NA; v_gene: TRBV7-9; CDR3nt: TGTGCCAGCAGCTTAAGCCCCACGGCCCTAAACTATGGCTACACCTTC; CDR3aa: CASSLSPTALNYGYTF
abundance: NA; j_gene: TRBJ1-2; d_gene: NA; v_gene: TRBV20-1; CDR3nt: TGCAGTGCTAGAGGAGTATGGGGGATTAGTTATGGCTACACCTTC; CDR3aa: CSARGVWGISYGYTF
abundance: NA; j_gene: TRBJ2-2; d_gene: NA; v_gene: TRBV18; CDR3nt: TGTGCCAGCTCACCTAGGAACACCGGGGAGCTGTTTTTT; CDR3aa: CASSPRNTGELFF
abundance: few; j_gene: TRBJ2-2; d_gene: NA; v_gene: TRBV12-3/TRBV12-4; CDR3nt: TGTGCCAGCAGTTTACGTATGGCTAGCCTGAACACCGGGGAGCTGTTTTTT; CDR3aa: CASSLRMASLNTGELFF
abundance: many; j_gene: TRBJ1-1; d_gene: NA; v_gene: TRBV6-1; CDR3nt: TGTGCCAGCACGAAGGACTGGGCCTCCGAAGCTTTCTTT; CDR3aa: CASTKDWASEAFF
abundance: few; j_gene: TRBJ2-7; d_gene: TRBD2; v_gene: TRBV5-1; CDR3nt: TGCGCCAGCAGCTTGTTCTTGACCGGGACTAGCGGTACCTACGAGCAGTACTTC; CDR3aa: CASSLFLTGTSGTYEQYF
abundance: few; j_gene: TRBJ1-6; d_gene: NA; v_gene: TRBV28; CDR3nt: TGTGCCAGCAGTTTCGGATTGAGAGGGGGAGAATATAATTCACCCCTCCACTTT; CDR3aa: CASSFGLRGGEYNSPLHF
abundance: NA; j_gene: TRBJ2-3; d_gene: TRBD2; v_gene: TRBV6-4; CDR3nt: TGTGCCAGCAGCCCGACCAAGCGGGAGGCCCCCGCAGATACGCAGTATTTT; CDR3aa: CASSPTKREAPADTQYF
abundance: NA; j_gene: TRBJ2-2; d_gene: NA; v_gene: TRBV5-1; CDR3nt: TGCGCCAGCAGCTTGGTTGCGGGACAAAACACCGGGGAGCTGTTTTTT; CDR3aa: CASSLVAGQNTGELFF
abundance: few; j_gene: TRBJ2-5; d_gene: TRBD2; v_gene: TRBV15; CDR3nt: TGTGCCACCAGCAGAGAGGCTAGCGGGAAAGAGACCCAGTACTTC; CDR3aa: CATSREASGKETQYF
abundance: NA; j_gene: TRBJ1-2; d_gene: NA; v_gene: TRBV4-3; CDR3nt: TGCGCCAGCAGCCAAGACGGTCAGATCCTGGAGTTTTCGAACTATGGCTACACCTTC; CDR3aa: CASSQDGQILEFSNYGYTF
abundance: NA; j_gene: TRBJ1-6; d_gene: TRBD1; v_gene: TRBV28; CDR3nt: TGTGCCAGCAGTCTCAGGGGGCTGTTAAATTCACCCCTCCACTTT; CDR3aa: CASSLRGLLNSPLHF
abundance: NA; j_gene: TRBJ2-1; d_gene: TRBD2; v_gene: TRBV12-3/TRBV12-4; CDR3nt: TGTGCCAGCACCCTTAGCGGGACCCAGTCCCGCAATGAGCAGTTCTTC; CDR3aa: CASTLSGTQSRNEQFF
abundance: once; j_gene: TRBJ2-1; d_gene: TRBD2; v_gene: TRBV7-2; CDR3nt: TGTGCCAGCAGCTTAGTAGCGGGGGAGAGCAATGAGCAGTTCTTC; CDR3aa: CASSLVAGESNEQFF
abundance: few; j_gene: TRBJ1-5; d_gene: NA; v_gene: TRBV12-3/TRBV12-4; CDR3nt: TGTGCCAGCAGCACACAACAGGGCGGCAATCAGCCCCAGCATTTT; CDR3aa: CASSTQQGGNQPQHF
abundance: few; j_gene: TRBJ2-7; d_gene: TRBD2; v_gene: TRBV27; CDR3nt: TGTGCCAGCAGTCAACTAGCGGGAGGGGGTTACGAGCAGTACTTC; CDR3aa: CASSQLAGGGYEQYF
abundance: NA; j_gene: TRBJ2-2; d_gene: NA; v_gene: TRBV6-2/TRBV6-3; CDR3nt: TGTGGCCCGCCAGCAAGGGATTTCGGGGAGCTGTTTTTT; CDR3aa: CGPPARDFGELFF
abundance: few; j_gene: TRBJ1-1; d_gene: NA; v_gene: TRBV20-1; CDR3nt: TGCAGTGCTAGAGAGGGGTTGAACACTGAAGCTTTCTTT; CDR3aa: CSAREGLNTEAFF
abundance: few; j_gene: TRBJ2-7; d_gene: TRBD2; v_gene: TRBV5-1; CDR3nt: TGCGCCAGCAGCTTGGGGGGACTAGCGGGAGGCTACGAGCAGTACTTC; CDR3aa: CASSLGGLAGGYEQYF
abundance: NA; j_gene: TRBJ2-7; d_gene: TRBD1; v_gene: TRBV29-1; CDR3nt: TGCAGCGTAAGCCGGGACAGATCCTACGAGCAGTACTTC; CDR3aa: CSVSRDRSYEQYF
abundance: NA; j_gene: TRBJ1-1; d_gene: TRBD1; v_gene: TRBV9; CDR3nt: TGTGCCAGCAGCTCTACCTCGGGACAGTTGAACACTGAAGCTTTCTTT; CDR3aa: CASSSTSGQLNTEAFF
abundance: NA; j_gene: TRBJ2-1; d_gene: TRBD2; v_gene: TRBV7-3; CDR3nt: TGTAACTTAGCGGGTAGTTCCTACAATGAGCAGTTCTTC; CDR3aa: CNLAGSSYNEQFF
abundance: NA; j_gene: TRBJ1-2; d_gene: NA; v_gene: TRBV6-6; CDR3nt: TGTGCCAGCAGTTACCTCGGACAGAATGAAGGCTACACCTTC; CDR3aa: CASSYLGQNEGYTF